The TCR beta chain described here comes from a study of T cell repertoires in cytomegalovirus infection. Across the study: Selection of CMV epitopes for the study included recently identified HLA-C-restricted and well-studied HLA-B-restricted ones. Both a matching HLA type and CMV infection were indicated by public TCR beta signatures. Broader study findings: Dominating the ex vivo response were TCR beta clonotypes that were CMV-specific and HLA-C-restricted. CMV carriers having the relevant HLA were flagged by cumulative public TCR beta family frequency.

From the reads, TCRdb called clonotypes with MiXCR, one entry per CDR3 protein. The table has hundreds of thousands of distinct CDR3 sequences, roughly a third seen once. Trimming at V came to 0 bases and at J to 3 bases, leaving 1 base not matched to a gene. In germline, CDR1 is SGDLS, CDR2 YYNGEE. This CDR3 contains 15 residues. Details on this clonotype: Its antigen remains unidentified.

The chain carries TRBV9 and TRBJ2-1; TRBD2 aligns across 9 bases. The sequenced sample was cultured PBMCs, obtained from culture after CMV antigen stimulation. This TCR was sampled from a human donor in good health (CMV status not recorded). Some clones in this sample may be carry-over from other donors' samples. The CDR3 region is CASSVDSGSYNEQFF. The CDR3 nucleotides read TGTGCCAGCAGCGTAGATAGCGGGAGCTACAATGAGCAGTTCTTC.